A single T cell receptor beta chain is shown here with its context. What it recognizes is unknown. Produced via immunoSEQ multiplex PCR; TCRdb's table is partial and in-frame only. The sample shows about 140,000 clones, under 95% of them seen only once. This entry comes from a study of T cell responses to AZD1222 COVID-19 vaccine. Study context: Researchers grouped second doses given at about 4 or about 12 weeks into one pool. Study conclusions and caveats: Unmutated regions of variants are reportedly targeted by nearly half of spike-specific TCRs.

The CDR3 totals 14 residues. From germline, CDR1 is MNHEY and CDR2 SMNVEV (reference sequence). The ends were cut back, 3 bases at V and 3 bases at J, with 11 bases in the middle. This TCR was recovered from an adult in good health. Sequencing was performed on peripheral blood, taken on day 0 of AZD1222 vaccination. This chain links TRBV27 with TRBJ1-2; D uncertain. The CDR3 region is CASSLDPPHYGYTF. DNA for the CDR3: TGTGCCAGCAGTTTGGATCCCCCGCACTATGGCTACACCTTC.